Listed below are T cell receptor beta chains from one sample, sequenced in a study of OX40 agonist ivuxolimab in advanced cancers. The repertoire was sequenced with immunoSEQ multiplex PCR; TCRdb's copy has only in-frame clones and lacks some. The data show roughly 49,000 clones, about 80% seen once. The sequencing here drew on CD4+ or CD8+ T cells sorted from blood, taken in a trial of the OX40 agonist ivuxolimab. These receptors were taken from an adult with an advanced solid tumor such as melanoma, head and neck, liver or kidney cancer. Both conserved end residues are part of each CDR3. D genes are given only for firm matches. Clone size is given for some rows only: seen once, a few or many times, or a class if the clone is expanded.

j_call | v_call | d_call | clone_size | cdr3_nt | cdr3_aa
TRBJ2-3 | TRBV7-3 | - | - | TGTGCCAGCAGCCCCGGCCGAGGTGATACGCAGTATTTT | CASSPGRGDTQYF
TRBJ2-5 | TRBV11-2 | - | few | TGTGCCAGCAGCTTAATAGAGACCCAGTACTTC | CASSLIETQYF
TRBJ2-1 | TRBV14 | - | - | TGTGCCAGCAGCCAAGGGCTAGGGCGCAATGAGCAGTTCTTC | CASSQGLGRNEQFF
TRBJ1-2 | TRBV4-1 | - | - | TGCGCCAGCAGCCAAGCTCCAGGGCACTATGGCTACACCTTC | CASSQAPGHYGYTF
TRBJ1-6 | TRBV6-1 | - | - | TGTGCCAGCAGTGAAGCTCTGCAATCACTCCGGGGTTCACCCCTCCACTTT | CASSEALQSLRGSPLHF
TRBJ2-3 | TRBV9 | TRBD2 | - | TGTGCCAGCAGCGTAGGATATAGCGGGGGCCATTACACAGATACGCAGTATTTT | CASSVGYSGGHYTDTQYF
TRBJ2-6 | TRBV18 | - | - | TGTGCCAGCTCACGGGTCCCTGGGGCCAACGTCCTGACTTTC | CASSRVPGANVLTF
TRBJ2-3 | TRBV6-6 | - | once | TGTGCCAGCAGCTCTGTAAATACGCAGTATTTT | CASSSVNTQYF
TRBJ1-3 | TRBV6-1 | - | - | TGTGCCAGCACTAAGGACCTCCCCTCTGGAAACACCATATATTTT | CASTKDLPSGNTIYF
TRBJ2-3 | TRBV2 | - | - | TGTGCCAGCAGTGAATTAGGGTCTGATACGCAGTATTTT | CASSELGSDTQYF
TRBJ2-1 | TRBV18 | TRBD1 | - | TGTGCCAGCTCGGTGGACAGGGTCAATGAGCAGTTCTTC | CASSVDRVNEQFF
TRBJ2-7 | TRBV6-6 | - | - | TGTGCCAGCAGTTACGCGGCTACGGGGTCCTACGAGCAGTACTTC | CASSYAATGSYEQYF
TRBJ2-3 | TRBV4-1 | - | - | TGCGCCAGCAGCCATAGCGGTCAGGTCACAGATACGCAGTATTTT | CASSHSGQVTDTQYF
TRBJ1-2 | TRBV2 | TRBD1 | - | TGTGCCAGCATTGTGGGTCAGGGGGTCTATGGCTACACCTTC | CASIVGQGVYGYTF
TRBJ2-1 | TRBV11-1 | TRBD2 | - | TGTGCCAGCAGCCGGCGGGCGGGGGGGACCTACAATGAGCAGTTCTTC | CASSRRAGGTYNEQFF
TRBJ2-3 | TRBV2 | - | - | TGTGCCAGCATCCGGGTGGGCACAGATACGCAGTATTTT | CASIRVGTDTQYF
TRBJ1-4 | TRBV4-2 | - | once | TGTGCCAGCAGCCAAGGGCCGGACAGAATGAATGAAAAACTGTTTTTT | CASSQGPDRMNEKLFF
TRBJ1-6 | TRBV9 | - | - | TGTGCCAGCACCACAACGGGGACTTATAATTCACCCCTCCACTTT | CASTTTGTYNSPLHF
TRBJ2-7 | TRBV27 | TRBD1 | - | TGTGCCAGCAGGTGGACAGGGTCCTACGAGCAGTACTTC | CASRWTGSYEQYF
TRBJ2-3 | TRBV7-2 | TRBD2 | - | TGTGCCAGCAGCTTAGCCCCCGCGGGGGGATCAGATACGCAGTATTTT | CASSLAPAGGSDTQYF
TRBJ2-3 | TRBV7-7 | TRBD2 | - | TGTGCCAGCAGCGTCCGGGCGGGGGGCACAGATACGCAGTATTTT | CASSVRAGGTDTQYF
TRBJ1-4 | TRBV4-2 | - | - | TGTGCCAGCAGCCAAGATCGAGCAGGGTTTGAAAAACTGTTTTTT | CASSQDRAGFEKLFF
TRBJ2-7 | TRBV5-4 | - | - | TGTGCCAGCAGCCCTGACGGGCCAAACTACGAGCAGTACTTC | CASSPDGPNYEQYF
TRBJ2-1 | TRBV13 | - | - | TGTGCCAGCACCCTTTTTGGGAACGAGCAGTTCTTC | CASTLFGNEQFF
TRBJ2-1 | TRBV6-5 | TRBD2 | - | TGTGCCAGCAGTTATCCCGGGACTAGCGTAAATGAGCAGTTCTTC | CASSYPGTSVNEQFF
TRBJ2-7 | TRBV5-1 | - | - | TGCGCCAGCAGCGGGGGCCCTCCCTACGAGCAGTACTTC | CASSGGPPYEQYF
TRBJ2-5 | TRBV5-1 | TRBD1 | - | TGCGCCAGCAGCCCCGGGACAGCACAAGAGACCCAGTACTTC | CASSPGTAQETQYF
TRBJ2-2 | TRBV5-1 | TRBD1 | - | TGCGCCAGCAGCCCGGGACAGGGGCCCACCGGGGAGCTGTTTTTT | CASSPGQGPTGELFF
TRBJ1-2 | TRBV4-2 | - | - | TGTGCCAGCAGCCACGTCTTAGGGGGAGATACAACAGGTGGCTACACCTTC | CASSHVLGGDTTGGYTF
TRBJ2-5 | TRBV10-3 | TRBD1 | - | TGTGCCATCAGCACCCGGACAGGGGGCCAAGAGACCCAGTACTTC | CAISTRTGGQETQYF
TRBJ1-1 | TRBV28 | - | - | TGTGCCAGCAGTCTACTGACAGGGAACACTGAAGCTTTCTTT | CASSLLTGNTEAFF
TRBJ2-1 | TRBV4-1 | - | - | TGCGCCAGCAGCCGAGGGGCAGGGACCTACAATGAGCAGTTCTTC | CASSRGAGTYNEQFF
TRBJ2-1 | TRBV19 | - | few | TGTGCCAGTAGTATTTTGGCGGGTGAGCAGTTCTTC | CASSILAGEQFF
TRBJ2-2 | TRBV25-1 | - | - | TGTGCCAGCAGTGAGGCTGGCAGGGCCTCGGTTGGGGAGCTGTTTTTT | CASSEAGRASVGELFF
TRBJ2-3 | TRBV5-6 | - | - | TGTGCCAGCAGCTTGGGAGGAGTCACAGATACGCAGTATTTT | CASSLGGVTDTQYF
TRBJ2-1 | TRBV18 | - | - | TGTGCCAGCTCACGCAGGGGATACAATGAGCAGTTCTTC | CASSRRGYNEQFF
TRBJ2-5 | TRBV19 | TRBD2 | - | TGTGCCAGTAGAAGACTAGCGGGGGGCGCGGAGACCCAGTACTTC | CASRRLAGGAETQYF
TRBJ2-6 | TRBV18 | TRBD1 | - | TGTGCCAGCTCACCGCGACAGGGGGCGGGCGCTGGGGCCAACGTCCTGACTTTC | CASSPRQGAGAGANVLTF
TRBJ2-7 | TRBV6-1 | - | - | TGTGCCAGCAGTGAATCAGGGTCCTACGAGCAGTACTTC | CASSESGSYEQYF
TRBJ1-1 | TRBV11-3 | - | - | TGTGCCAGCAGCGCCCGGGACGGCACTGAAGCTTTCTTT | CASSARDGTEAFF
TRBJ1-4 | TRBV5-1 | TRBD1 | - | TGCACCAGCAGCTATGACAGGGGGTTTGAAAAACTGTTTTTT | CTSSYDRGFEKLFF
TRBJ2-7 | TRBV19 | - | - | TGTGCCAGTAGTAGCGGGGGCCGCCGGGGTGAGCAGTACTTC | CASSSGGRRGEQYF
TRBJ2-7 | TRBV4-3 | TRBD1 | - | TGCGCCAGCAGCCAAGAGGCAGGGGGCGCGGGTCAGTACTTC | CASSQEAGGAGQYF
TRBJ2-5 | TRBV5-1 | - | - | TGCGCCAGCAGCCAAGGAGGGCAAGAGGAGACCCAGTACTTC | CASSQGGQEETQYF
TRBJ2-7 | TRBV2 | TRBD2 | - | TGTGCCAGCACCTCGTCTCGGGGAGGGCTCTACGAGCAGTACTTC | CASTSSRGGLYEQYF